One and the same sample provided the 15 T cell receptor beta chains below, sequenced in a study of radiotherapy plus CTLA-4 blockade in lung cancer. The data were produced by immunoSEQ multiplex PCR, yet TCRdb's version contains in-frame clones alone and is incomplete. Of over 30,000 clones listed, 70% to 75% are singletons. The specimen was peripheral blood, collected from a patient treated with radiotherapy plus ipilimumab. The receptors stem from a human donor with non-small cell lung cancer whose response to radiotherapy plus ipilimumab could not be evaluated.

The chain uses TRBV6-5 and TRBJ1-4; D unclear. CDR3 length: 15 amino acids. Germline CDR1 is MNHEY and CDR2 is SVGAGI. Trimming cost V 6 bases and J 4 bases, with 15 bases left between them. The DNA for the CDR3 is TGTGCCAGCAGCCAACGGGGTTTTAATAATGAAAAACTGTTTTTT. The encoded protein is CASSQRGFNNEKLFF.

This clone has only one observation. The chain couples TRBV11-3 to TRBJ1-1, with a weak D call TRBD1 (6 bases). V was shortened by 5 bases and J by 7 bases, with 26 bases between the two germline ends. The germline gives CDR1 SGHNT, CDR2 YENEEA. The CDR3 consists of 17 residues. CDR3 nucleotide sequence: TGTGCCAGCAGCCAAGGGTTGGTGACAGGCTCCTGCCTTGAAGCTTTCTTT. Translated: CASSQGLVTGSCLEAFF.

CDR3 loop: CASTRLGGAGVKDTQYF. In DNA, the CDR3 is TGTGCCAGCACCCGACTGGGGGGGGCGGGAGTTAAAGATACGCAGTATTTT. The chain links TRBV11-2 to TRBJ2-3; tentatively, D is TRBD2 (7 bases). This CDR3 is 17 amino acids long. Trimming stripped 7 bases from V and 5 bases from J, with 25 bases between. Per germline, CDR1 SGHAT and CDR2 FQNNGV.

This sequence joins TRBV4-2 and TRBJ1-5; the D gene is possibly TRBD1 (5 bases). CDR3 length equals 15 residues. Germline loops: CDR1 LGHNA, CDR2 YNFKEQ. V was shortened by 2 bases and J by 0 bases, with 8 bases between the two germline ends. CDR3 coding DNA: TGTGCCAGCAGCCAACAGGGTTTTAGCAATCAGCCCCAGCATTTT. Protein sequence: CASSQQGFSNQPQHF.

This rearrangement joins TRBV7-9 to TRBJ1-4; D is perhaps TRBD1 (5 bases). V lost 0 bases and J lost 8, with 16 bases in between. The CDR3 length is 16 residues. Germline CDR1 and CDR2: SEHNR and FQNEAQ (reference sequence). The CDR3 DNA reads TGTGCCAGCAGCTTAGCGGAGGGGCCAGGTTTCGAAAAACTGTTTTTT. It codes for CASSLAEGPGFEKLFF.

In this sample, this clone turned up once. This chain uses TRBV2 with TRBJ2-6, with 8 bases identical to TRBD1. The CDR3 extends over 15 amino acids. Trimming cost V 5 bases and J 2 bases; bases outside gene matches: 2. The germline V gene encodes CDR1 SNHLY and CDR2 FYNNEI. The DNA of the CDR3 is TGTGCCAGCAGTCGACAGGGGACTGGGGCCAACGTCCTGACTTTC. The encoded protein is CASSRQGTGANVLTF.

The V gene is TRBV5-1, the J gene TRBJ2-5; the match to TRBD2 covers 8 bases. Trimming at V came to 6 bases and at J to 5 bases, leaving 9 bases not matched to a gene. This CDR3 is built from 14 residues. CDR1 is SGHRS and CDR2 is YFSETQ in the germline V gene. The CDR3 DNA follows: TGCGCCAGCAACCCGGGAGGGCCAGGGGAGACCCAGTACTTC. It specifies CASNPGGPGETQYF.

The chain couples TRBV5-1 to TRBJ2-1; D ambiguous. The CDR3 totals 16 residues. The germline V and J ends were trimmed by 2 bases and 2 bases, with 14 bases remaining between them. Germline V gene lookup returns CDR1 SGHRS and CDR2 YFSETQ. This CDR3 is CASSLYGPGTYNEQFF. CDR3 DNA sequence: TGCGCCAGCAGCTTATATGGCCCAGGAACCTACAATGAGCAGTTCTTC.

The V and J genes are TRBV4-3 and TRBJ1-2, with D perhaps matching TRBD1 (6 bases). Germline V gene lookup returns CDR1 LGHNA and CDR2 YSLEER. The CDR3 contains 12 residues. The ends were cut back, 2 bases at V and 8 bases at J, with 9 bases in the middle. The CDR3 DNA reads as TGCGCCAGCAGCCAATCAGGGGACGGCTACACCTTC. This sequence encodes CASSQSGDGYTF.

The rearrangement joins TRBV10-2 to TRBJ2-5; tentative D call: TRBD2 (6 bases). Per germline, CDR1 WSHSY and CDR2 SAAADI. The CDR3 is 15 amino acids. The germline V and J ends were trimmed by 8 bases and 0 bases, with 16 bases remaining between them. The CDR3: CASCRDFRYQETQYF. For the CDR3, the DNA is TGCGCCAGCTGCCGGGACTTCCGGTACCAAGAGACCCAGTACTTC.

As concerns this clone: The same CDR3 arises from other DNA sequences in this sample as well. The chain couples TRBV15 to TRBJ2-3; tentatively, D is TRBD1 (5 bases). Germline V lookup: CDR1 LNHNV, CDR2 YYDKDF (reference sequence). This CDR3 region has 18 residues. The V end lost 0 bases, the J end lost 8 bases, and 24 bases lay between the germline ends. The DNA for the CDR3 is TGTGCCACCAGCAGAGACTCCGGGCAGGGCCTTCGGTCCGGTACGCAGTATTTT. Translated: CATSRDSGQGLRSGTQYF.

As regards this clone: Germline is not matched at one junction end, which may reflect a read error. The chain carries TRBV5-5 and TRBJ1-2; TRBD1 might be the D (6 bases). Germline CDR1 is SGHKS and CDR2 is YYEKEE (reference sequence). The CDR3 contains 13 residues. The CDR3 nucleotides read TGTGCCAGCAGCTTAGGGGGTAACCATGGCTACACCTTC. It yields the protein CASSLGGNHGYTF.

This clone came up a few times. V gene TRBV4-1 combines with J gene TRBJ1-3, with D uncertain. This CDR3 spans 12 amino acids. With 2 bases removed from V and 4 bases from J, the gap between germline ends came to 3 bases. Germline V CDR1 and CDR2: MGHRA, YSYEKL. The CDR3 loop is CASSQIGNTIYF. In nucleotides, the CDR3 is TGCGCCAGCAGCCAAATAGGAAACACCATATATTTT.

The chain has TRBV6-5 and TRBJ2-7; 9 nucleotides align to TRBD2. The V segment lost 5 bases and the J segment 4 bases; nucleotides outside the gene matches: 6. The CDR3 runs 14 residues. Germline V gene sequence: CDR1 MNHEY, CDR2 SVGAGI. CDR3 loop: CASSLSGSDYEQYF. CDR3 nucleotide sequence: TGTGCCAGCAGTCTTAGCGGGAGTGATTACGAGCAGTACTTC.

In the case of this clone: Mismatch with germline at one junction end may stem from a read error. The genes are TRBV5-1 and TRBJ1-2; the D is unclear. The CDR3 spans 13 residues. Germline loops: CDR1 SGHRS, CDR2 YFSETQ. The CDR3 sequence is CASSTQATYGYTF. The CDR3 nucleotides read TGTGCCAGCAGCACGCAGGCCACCTATGGCTACACCTTC.